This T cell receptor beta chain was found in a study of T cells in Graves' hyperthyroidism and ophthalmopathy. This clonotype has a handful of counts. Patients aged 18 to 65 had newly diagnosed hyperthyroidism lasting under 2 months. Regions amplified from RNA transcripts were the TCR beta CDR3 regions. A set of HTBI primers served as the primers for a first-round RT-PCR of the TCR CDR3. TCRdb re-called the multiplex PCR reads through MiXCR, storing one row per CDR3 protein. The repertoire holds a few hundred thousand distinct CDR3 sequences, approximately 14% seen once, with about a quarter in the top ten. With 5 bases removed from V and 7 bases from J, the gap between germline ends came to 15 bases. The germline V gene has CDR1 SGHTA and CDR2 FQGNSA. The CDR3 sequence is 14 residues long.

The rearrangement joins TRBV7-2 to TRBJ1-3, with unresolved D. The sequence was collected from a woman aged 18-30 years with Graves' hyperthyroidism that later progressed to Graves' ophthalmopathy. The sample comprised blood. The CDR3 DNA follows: TGTGCCAGCAGCCCCCGACGGGGTTTCAACACCATATATTTT. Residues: CASSPRRGFNTIYF.